The 23 T cell receptor beta chains given below trace back to one sample, sequenced in a study of technical replicates of blood from a handful of donors. The data were produced by immunoSEQ multiplex PCR, yet TCRdb's version contains in-frame clones alone and is incomplete. The table has approximately 92,000 clones, around 95% seen once. Sequencing input: T cells isolated from PBMCs. These receptors all come from a human donor in good health.

This sequence joins TRBV5-8 and TRBJ2-5; TRBD2 aligns across 10 bases. The CDR3 has 17 amino acids. J was trimmed by 2 bases and V by 4 bases; bases with no gene match: 11. From germline, CDR1 is SGHTS and CDR2 YDEGEE. DNA for the CDR3: TGTGCCAGCAGCCTGGGACTAGCGTTCAGCGGACAAGAGACCCAGTACTTC. The encoded protein is CASSLGLAFSGQETQYF.

V and J are TRBV19 and TRBJ1-2; D uncertain. The CDR3 runs to 14 residues. Germline values: CDR1 LNHDA, CDR2 SQIVND (reference sequence). V was clipped by 7 bases and J by 1 base, with 13 bases between them. The DNA of the CDR3 is TGTGCCAGTATCCCCACAGAGTATAACTATGGCTACACCTTC. Protein: CASIPTEYNYGYTF. Combining the CDR3 with reference TRBV19 and TRBJ1-2 gives the whole variable domain DGGITQSPKYLFRKEGQNVTLSCEQNLNHDAMYWYRQDPGQGLRLIYYSQIVNDFQKGDIAEGYSVSREKKESFPLTVTSAQKNPTAFYLCASIPTEYNYGYTFGSGTRLTVV.

V and J are TRBV18 and TRBJ1-2; 7 positions match TRBD1. The germline CDR1 and CDR2 sequences are KGHSH and LQKENI. J was trimmed by 6 bases and V by 1 base; bases with no gene match: 5. The CDR3 is 14 residues long. In DNA, the CDR3 is TGTGCCAGCTCACCACAGGGGGCGAACCATGGCTACACCTTC. As protein: CASSPQGANHGYTF. The full variable domain, rest sourced from reference TRBV18 and TRBJ1-2, is NAGVMQNPRHLVRRRGQEARLRCSPMKGHSHVYWYRQLPEEGLKFMVYLQKENIIDESGMPKERFSAEFPKEGPSILRIQQVVRGDSAAYFCASSPQGANHGYTFGSGTRLTVV.

V is TRBV7-9 and J is TRBJ1-2, with 8 bases fitting TRBD1. CDR3 length: 14 amino acids. The germline V gene has CDR1 SEHNR and CDR2 FQNEAQ (reference sequence). Trimming removed 2 bases from V and 7 bases from J; junction bases left unmatched: 6. The CDR3 spells CASSLWDRSSGYTF. CDR3 sequence (DNA): TGTGCCAGCAGCTTATGGGACAGGTCATCTGGCTACACCTTC.

This chain joins TRBV28 and TRBJ1-2; D possibly corresponds to TRBD1 (5 bases). Between the trimmed V and J ends, which lost 8 bases and 4 bases, there was a span of 11 bases. CDR1 and CDR2 (germline): MDHEN, SYDVKM. CDR3 length equals 12 residues. The CDR3 region has the DNA TGTGCCAGCTCCAGGGAATTCTATGGCTACACCTTC. Translated, it gives CASSREFYGYTF.

This chain uses TRBV14 with TRBJ2-2; TRBD2 agrees at 7 bases. With 1 base clipped from V and 0 bases from J, the junction kept 2 bases outside the gene matches. CDR1 is SGHDN, CDR2 FVKESK, per germline. This CDR3 has 16 residues. The CDR3 region has the DNA TGTGCCAGCAGCCAAGTCGGGGGGTCGAACACCGGGGAGCTGTTTTTT. Its protein is CASSQVGGSNTGELFF.

V gene TRBV18 combines with J gene TRBJ2-4; 10 bases match TRBD2. Looked up from germline, CDR1 is KGHSH and CDR2 is LQKENI. The CDR3 runs 16 residues. With 3 bases clipped from V and 0 bases from J, the junction kept 2 bases outside the gene matches. CDR3 nucleotide sequence: TGTGCCAGCTCACCTAGCGGGGGGCTAGCCAAAAACATTCAGTACTTC. It translates to CASSPSGGLAKNIQYF.

The V call is TRBV6-1, the J call TRBJ2-4, with 8 bases matching TRBD1. Germline CDR1 and CDR2: MNHNS and SASEGT. Trimming cost V 6 bases and J 8 bases; bases outside gene matches: 9. This CDR3 has 14 amino acids. The CDR3 coding sequence is TGTGCCAGCAGCCGACAGGGGCCGGGGGACATTCAGTACTTC. Encoded protein: CASSRQGPGDIQYF.

This chain joins TRBV2 and TRBJ2-5, with TRBD2 matching 9 bases. Germline V lookup: CDR1 SNHLY, CDR2 FYNNEI. After removal of 2 bases from V and 5 bases from J, the junction contained 6 bases not matched to a gene. This CDR3 is 15 amino acids long. CDR3 region: CASSEIGREGETQYF. The CDR3 DNA reads as TGTGCCAGCAGTGAAATAGGGCGGGAGGGCGAGACCCAGTACTTC.

The chain joins TRBV5-6 to TRBJ1-2; 8 nucleotides agree with TRBD1. CDR1 is SGHDT, CDR2 YYEEEE, per germline. The CDR3 extends over 16 amino acids. The J segment lost 5 bases and the V segment lost 0 bases, leaving 9 bases of the junction unmatched. The CDR3 DNA reads TGTGCCAGCAGCTTGGCTAGGACAGGGCAAATTTATGGCTACACCTTC. This sequence encodes CASSLARTGQIYGYTF.

V usage is TRBV25-1 and J usage is TRBJ2-1, with D possibly matching TRBD1 (5 bases). CDR1 is MGHDK and CDR2 is SYGVNS in the germline V gene. The CDR3 totals 16 residues. V shed 3 bases and J shed 7 bases, with 19 bases lying between them. CDR3 loop: CASSDLGHVKANEQFF. CDR3 in DNA: TGTGCCAGCAGTGACCTTGGACACGTCAAAGCTAATGAGCAGTTCTTC. The variable domain in full, completed from reference TRBV25-1 and TRBJ2-1, reads EADIYQTPRYLVIGTGKKITLECSQTMGHDKMYWYQQDPGMELHLIHYSYGVNSTEKGDLSSESTVSRIRTEHFPLTLESARPSHTSQYLCASSDLGHVKANEQFFGPGTRLTVL.

V is TRBV29-1 and J is TRBJ1-2; D call uncertain. The V gene's germline CDR1 is SQVTM and CDR2 ANQGSEA. CDR3 length: 13 amino acids. V lost 4 bases, J lost 0 bases, and 9 bases lay in between. CDR3 sequence: CSVVREPNYGYTF. The CDR3 DNA is TGCAGCGTTGTGAGGGAACCTAACTATGGCTACACCTTC.

The chain employs TRBV13 and TRBJ1-5, with no clear D. The V gene's germline CDR1 is PRHDT and CDR2 FYEKMQ (reference sequence). The CDR3 spans 15 residues. With 0 bases removed from V and 0 bases from J, the gap between germline ends came to 6 bases. Written as DNA, the CDR3 is TGTGCCAGCAGCTTAGGCGGGGATAGCAATCAGCCCCAGCATTTT. Amino acids: CASSLGGDSNQPQHF.

The genes are TRBV28 and TRBJ2-7; tentative D call: TRBD1 (7 bases). Germline V CDR1 and CDR2: MDHEN, SYDVKM. Deletions cut 4 bases from V and 2 bases from J, with 15 bases between. CDR3 length: 15 amino acids. CDR3 residues: CASSYLGGGTYEQYF. In DNA, the CDR3 is TGTGCCAGCAGTTATTTAGGAGGGGGCACCTACGAGCAGTACTTC. Filled out from reference TRBV28 and TRBJ2-7, the complete variable domain reads DVKVTQSSRYLVKRTGEKVFLECVQDMDHENMFWYRQDPGLGLRLIYFSYDVKMKEKGDIPEGYSVSREKKERFSLILESASTNQTSMYLCASSYLGGGTYEQYFGPGTRLTVT.

V is TRBV29-1 and J is TRBJ1-3; D is unclear. This CDR3 comprises 14 residues. V gave up 7 bases and J gave up 0 bases, with 13 bases separating them. The germline gives CDR1 SQVTM, CDR2 ANQGSEA. CDR3 amino acids: CSALGGSSGNTIYF. The CDR3 DNA reads TGCAGCGCACTGGGAGGGAGCTCTGGAAACACCATATATTTT.

The chain is built from TRBV19 and TRBJ2-7; D is unresolved. The CDR3 is 14 amino acids. CDR1 and CDR2 from the germline V gene are LNHDA and SQIVND (reference sequence). The V end lost 10 bases, the J end lost 0 bases, and 16 bases lay between the germline ends. The DNA for the CDR3 is TGTGCCACCAGCGCTCAATTGACCTCCTACGAGCAGTACTTC. Translation gives CATSAQLTSYEQYF.

The V call is TRBV10-3, the J call TRBJ1-2, with D unresolved. V was pared by 4 bases and J by 4 bases, with 16 bases between. Germline V gene data show CDR1 as ENHRY and CDR2 as SYGVKD. The CDR3 is made up of 15 amino acids. CDR3 DNA sequence: TGTGCCATCAGTGGGGAGAGGGTCGGGAGCTATGGCTACACCTTC. It translates to CAISGERVGSYGYTF.

The V and J genes are TRBV21-1 and TRBJ2-5; the table's D call, TRBD2, was not checked against the DNA. TRBV21-1 is described as a pseudogene. CDR3 length equals 17 residues. CDR3 sequence reads: CASNPNGTSGRKETQYF. The CDR3 region has the DNA TGTGCCAGCAATCCTAACGGGACTAGCGGGAGGAAAGAGACCCAGTACTTC.

The chain carries TRBV5-8 and TRBJ2-7; D not certain. The CDR3 is 12 amino acids. With 4 bases removed from V and 7 bases from J, the gap between germline ends came to 12 bases. In germline, CDR1 is SGHTS, CDR2 YDEGEE. The CDR3, as DNA: TGTGCCAGCAGCCAGTCCAATTGGGAGCAGTACTTC. Amino acid sequence: CASSQSNWEQYF. Looking up the rest from reference TRBV5-8 and TRBJ2-7 gives the full variable domain: EAGVTQSPTHLIKTRGQQATLRCSPISGHTSVYWYQQALGLGLQFLLWYDEGEERNRGNFPPRFSGRQFPNYSSELNVNALELEDSALYLCASSQSNWEQYFGPGTRLTVT.

This chain links TRBV27 with TRBJ2-1; D gene ambiguous. Germline V gene sequence: CDR1 MNHEY, CDR2 SMNVEV (reference sequence). Trimming removed 5 bases at V and 5 bases at J, with 10 bases between. The CDR3 extends over 13 amino acids. The CDR3 sequence is CASSHGPHNEQFF. Here the CDR3 DNA reads TGTGCCAGCAGTCATGGGCCTCACAATGAGCAGTTCTTC.

In DNA, the CDR3 is TGCGCCAGCAGCCAAGGCAGCGGGAGGGCCAATGAGCAGTTCTTC. Amino acid sequence: CASSQGSGRANEQFF. The V gene is TRBV4-3, the J gene TRBJ2-1, with 10 bases matching TRBD2. With 1 base clipped from V and 6 bases from J, the junction kept 3 bases outside the gene matches. CDR3 length equals 15 residues. Germline V CDR1 and CDR2: LGHNA, YSLEER.

The chain combines TRBV19 with TRBJ1-2; TRBD1 aligns across 10 bases. The CDR3 sequence is 15 residues long. Germline-derived CDR1 and CDR2 are LNHDA and SQIVND (reference sequence). The V gene end was trimmed by 5 bases and the J gene end by 3 bases; junction bases not matched to a gene: 6. The CDR3 region is CASSLGTGEDYGYTF. The CDR3 bases are TGTGCCAGTAGTCTCGGGACAGGGGAGGACTATGGCTACACCTTC.

CDR3: CASSGTGGYYQPQHF. For the CDR3, the DNA is TGTGCCAGCAGCGGGACAGGGGGCTACTATCAGCCCCAGCATTTT. The chain links TRBV2 to TRBJ1-5; 12 nucleotides match TRBD1. This CDR3 has 15 amino acids. CDR1 and CDR2 (germline): SNHLY, FYNNEI. V gave up 6 bases and J gave up 5 bases; unmatched junction bases: 5.